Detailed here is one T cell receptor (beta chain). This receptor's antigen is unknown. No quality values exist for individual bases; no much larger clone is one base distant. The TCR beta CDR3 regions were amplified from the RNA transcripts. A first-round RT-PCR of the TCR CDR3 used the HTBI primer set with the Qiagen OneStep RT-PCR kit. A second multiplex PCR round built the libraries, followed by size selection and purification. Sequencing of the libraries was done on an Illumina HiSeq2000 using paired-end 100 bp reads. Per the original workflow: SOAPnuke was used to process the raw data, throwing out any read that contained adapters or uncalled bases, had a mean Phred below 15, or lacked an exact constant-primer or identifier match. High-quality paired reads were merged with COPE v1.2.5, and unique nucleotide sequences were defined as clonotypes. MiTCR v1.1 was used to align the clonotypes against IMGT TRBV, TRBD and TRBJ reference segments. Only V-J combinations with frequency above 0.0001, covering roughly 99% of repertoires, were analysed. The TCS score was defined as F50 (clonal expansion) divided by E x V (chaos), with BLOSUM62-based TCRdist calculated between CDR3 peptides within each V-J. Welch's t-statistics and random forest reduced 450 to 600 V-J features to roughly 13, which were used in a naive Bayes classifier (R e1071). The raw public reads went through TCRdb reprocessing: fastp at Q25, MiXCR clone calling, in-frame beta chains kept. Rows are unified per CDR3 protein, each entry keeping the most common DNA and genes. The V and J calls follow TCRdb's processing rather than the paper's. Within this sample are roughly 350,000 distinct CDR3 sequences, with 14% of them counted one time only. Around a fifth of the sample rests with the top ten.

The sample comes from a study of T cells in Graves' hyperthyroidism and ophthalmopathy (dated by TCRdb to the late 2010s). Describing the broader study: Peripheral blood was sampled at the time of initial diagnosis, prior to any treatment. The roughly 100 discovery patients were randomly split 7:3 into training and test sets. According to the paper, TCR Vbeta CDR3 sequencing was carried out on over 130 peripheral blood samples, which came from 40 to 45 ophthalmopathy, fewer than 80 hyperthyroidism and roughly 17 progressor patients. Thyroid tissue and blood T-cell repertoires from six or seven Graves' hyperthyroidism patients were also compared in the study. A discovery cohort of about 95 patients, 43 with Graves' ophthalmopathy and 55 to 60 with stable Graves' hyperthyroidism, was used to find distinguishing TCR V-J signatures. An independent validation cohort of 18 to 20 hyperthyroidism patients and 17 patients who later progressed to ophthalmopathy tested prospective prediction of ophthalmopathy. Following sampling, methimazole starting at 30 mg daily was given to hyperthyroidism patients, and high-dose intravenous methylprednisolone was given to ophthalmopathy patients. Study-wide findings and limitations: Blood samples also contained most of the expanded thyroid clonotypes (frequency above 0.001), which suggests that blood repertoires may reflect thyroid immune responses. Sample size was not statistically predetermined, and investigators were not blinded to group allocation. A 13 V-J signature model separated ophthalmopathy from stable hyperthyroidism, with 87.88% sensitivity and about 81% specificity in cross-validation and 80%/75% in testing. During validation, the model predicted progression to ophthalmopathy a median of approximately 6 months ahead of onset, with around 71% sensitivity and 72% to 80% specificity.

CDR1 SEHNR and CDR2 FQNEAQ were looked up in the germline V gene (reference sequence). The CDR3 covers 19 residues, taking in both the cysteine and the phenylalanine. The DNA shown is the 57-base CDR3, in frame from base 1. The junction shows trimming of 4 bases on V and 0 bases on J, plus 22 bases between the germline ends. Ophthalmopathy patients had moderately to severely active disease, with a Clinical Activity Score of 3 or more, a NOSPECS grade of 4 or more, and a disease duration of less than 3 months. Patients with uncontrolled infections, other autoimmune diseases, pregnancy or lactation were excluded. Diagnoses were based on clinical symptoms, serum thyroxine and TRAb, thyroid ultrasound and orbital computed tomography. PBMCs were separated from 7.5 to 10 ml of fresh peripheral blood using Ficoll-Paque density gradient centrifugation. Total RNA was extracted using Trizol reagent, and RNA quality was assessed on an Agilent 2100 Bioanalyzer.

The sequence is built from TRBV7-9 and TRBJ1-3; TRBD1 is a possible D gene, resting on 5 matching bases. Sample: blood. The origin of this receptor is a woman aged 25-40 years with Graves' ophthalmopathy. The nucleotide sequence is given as TGTGCCAGCAGCTCATACGTCGTGACAGCCATGAGCTCTGGAAACACCATATATTTT. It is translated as CASSSYVVTAMSSGNTIYF.